This passage covers 9 T cell receptor beta chains from one sample sequenced in a study of T cell responses to AZD1222 COVID-19 vaccine. TCRdb's table, derived via immunoSEQ multiplex PCR, lists solely in-frame clones and lacks some. The sample lists about 59,000 clones, about 88% occurring once. Sequencing used peripheral blood, obtained 28 days after the second AZD1222 dose. Receptors were obtained from an adult who received the AZD1222 COVID-19 vaccine.

V gene TRBV12-3 or TRBV12-4 combines with J gene TRBJ1-5, with a weak D call TRBD1 (5 bases). V was clipped by 6 bases and J by 4 bases, with 10 bases between them. CDR3 length equals 13 residues. CDR3 in DNA: TGTGCCAGCAGGCAGGGACCGAATCAGCCCCAGCATTTT. This sequence encodes CASRQGPNQPQHF.

The J gene is TRBJ2-7, the V gene TRBV7-8, with 8 bases that match TRBD1. Germline V lookup: CDR1 SGHVS, CDR2 FQNEAQ. Trimming took 1 base from V and 1 from J; bases not matched to a gene: 9. The CDR3 sequence is 17 residues long. The CDR3 nucleotides read TGTGCCAGCAGCTTAGAGGGCCGACAGGGGACATCCTACGAGCAGTACTTC. Translating it yields CASSLEGRQGTSYEQYF.

This chain uses TRBV10-1 with TRBJ2-1; D possibly matches TRBD1 or TRBD2 (6 bases each). The CDR3 extends over 15 amino acids. Germline assignment: CDR1 WNHNN and CDR2 SYGVQD (reference sequence). V lost 2 bases and J lost 8, with 16 bases in between. CDR3 loop: CASSERGGGKDEQFF. The CDR3 DNA is TGCGCCAGCAGTGAGCGCGGAGGGGGTAAGGATGAGCAGTTCTTC.

The chain has TRBV5-1 and TRBJ1-1, with a weak D call TRBD1 (5 bases). The CDR3 length is 14 residues. The germline V and J ends were trimmed by 6 bases and 1 base, with 13 bases remaining between them. In germline, CDR1 is SGHRS, CDR2 YFSETQ. Here the CDR3 DNA reads TGCGCCAGCACCTCCGGGACGGCGAACACTGAAGCTTTCTTT. Translating it yields CASTSGTANTEAFF.

The rearrangement uses TRBV2 and TRBJ2-5; 14 bases line up with TRBD2. V gave up 6 bases and J gave up 5 bases; unmatched junction bases: 5. The CDR3 spans 15 residues. Germline V gene lookup returns CDR1 SNHLY and CDR2 FYNNEI. CDR3 amino acids: CASSPTSGREETQYF. CDR3 sequence (DNA): TGTGCCAGCAGCCCGACTAGCGGGAGGGAGGAGACCCAGTACTTC. The entire variable domain, with the rest obtained from reference TRBV2 and TRBJ2-5, is as follows: EPEVTQTPSHQVTQMGQEVILRCVPISNHLYFYWYRQILGQKVEFLVSFYNNEISEKSEIFDDQFSVERPDGSNFTLKIRSTKLEDSAMYFCASSPTSGREETQYFGPGTRLLVL.

In DNA, the CDR3 is TGTGCCAGCAGCGACCCAGGGGGCTACGAGCAGTACTTC. This codes for CASSDPGGYEQYF. V and J are TRBV5-4 and TRBJ2-7, with TRBD1 identical over 7 bases. V dropped 4 bases and J dropped 3; count of bases not matched to a gene: 4. Germline lookup yields CDR1 SGHNT and CDR2 YYREEE (reference sequence). This CDR3 spans 13 amino acids.

This sequence joins TRBV10-3 and TRBJ1-1, with unresolved D. The CDR3 has 13 residues. Per the germline V gene, CDR1 is ENHRY and CDR2 is SYGVKD. Trimming cost V 4 bases and J 3 bases, with 9 bases left between them. The CDR3 protein is CAISAHRDTEAFF. The DNA for the CDR3 is TGTGCCATCAGTGCCCATCGGGACACTGAAGCTTTCTTT.

The rearrangement uses TRBV9 and TRBJ2-5, with 11 bases identical to TRBD2. The CDR3 runs 15 residues. Looked up from germline, CDR1 is SGDLS and CDR2 is YYNGEE. With 0 bases clipped from V and 5 bases from J, the junction kept 3 bases outside the gene matches. The CDR3 reads CASSVETSGVETQYF. CDR3 DNA: TGTGCCAGCAGCGTAGAGACTAGCGGGGTGGAGACCCAGTACTTC. The full variable domain, its missing parts supplied by reference TRBV9 and TRBJ2-5, is DSGVTQTPKHLITATGQRVTLRCSPRSGDLSVYWYQQSLDQGLQFLIQYYNGEERAKGNILERFSAQQFPDLHSELNLSSLELGDSALYFCASSVETSGVETQYFGPGTRLLVL.

The J gene is TRBJ2-3, the V gene TRBV28, with a weak D call TRBD2 (5 bases). The CDR3 consists of 13 residues. V lost 3 bases to trimming and J lost 2 bases, with 6 bases between them. Germline V gene data show CDR1 as MDHEN and CDR2 as SYDVKM. The CDR3 DNA sequence: TGTGCCAGCAGTTTCGGGGTCACAGATACGCAGTATTTT. Protein sequence: CASSFGVTDTQYF.